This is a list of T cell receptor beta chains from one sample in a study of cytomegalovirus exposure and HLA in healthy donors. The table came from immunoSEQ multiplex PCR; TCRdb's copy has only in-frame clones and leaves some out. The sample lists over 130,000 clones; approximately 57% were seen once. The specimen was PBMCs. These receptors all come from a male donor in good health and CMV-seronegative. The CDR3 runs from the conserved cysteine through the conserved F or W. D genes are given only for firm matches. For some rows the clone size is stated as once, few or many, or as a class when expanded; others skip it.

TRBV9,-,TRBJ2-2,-,TGTGCCAGCAGCGTAGTCGGACAACCGAACACCGGGGAGCTGTTTTTT,CASSVVGQPNTGELFF
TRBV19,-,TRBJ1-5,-,TGTGCCAGTAGTCCCGGGAGGGGGGAGGCTCAGCCCCAGCATTTT,CASSPGRGEAQPQHF
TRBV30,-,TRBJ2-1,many,TGTGCCTGGAGCTCTGTGGGCCTCTACAATGAGCAGTTCTTC,CAWSSVGLYNEQFF
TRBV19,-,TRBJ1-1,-,TGTGCCAGTAGCCCCGACAGTTACACTGAAGCTTTCTTT,CASSPDSYTEAFF
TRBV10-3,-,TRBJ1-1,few,TGTGCCATCAGTGAGTCGGGCAGCATGAACACTGAAGCTTTCTTT,CAISESGSMNTEAFF
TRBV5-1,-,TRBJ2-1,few,TGCGCCAGCAGCCTGCGGGGTCAGACCTACAATGAGCAGTTCTTC,CASSLRGQTYNEQFF
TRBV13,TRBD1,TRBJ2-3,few,TGTGCCAGCAGCTCCCGGGACAGTTTAGGAGATACGCAGTATTTT,CASSSRDSLGDTQYF
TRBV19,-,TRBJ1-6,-,TGTGCCAGTAGTATAGCGACAGCCAATTCACCCCTCCACTTT,CASSIATANSPLHF
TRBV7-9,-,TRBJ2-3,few,TGTGCCAGCACCTTACTGACAGCTTCCACAGATACGCAGTATTTT,CASTLLTASTDTQYF
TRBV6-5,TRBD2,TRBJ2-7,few,TGTGCCAGCGCTAGCGGGGGGTCTAGCTCCTACGAGCAGTACTTC,CASASGGSSSYEQYF
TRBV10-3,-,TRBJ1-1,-,TGTGCCATCAAGACCCCTCCTGGGCCTGAAGCTTTCTTT,CAIKTPPGPEAFF
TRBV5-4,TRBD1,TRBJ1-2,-,TGTGCCAGCAGCTTGGCAGGGGGAATGGGAGGCTACACCTTC,CASSLAGGMGGYTF
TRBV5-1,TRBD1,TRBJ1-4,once,TGCGCCAGCAGCTTGGAACAGGGGCCTGCAACTAATGAAAAACTGTTTTTT,CASSLEQGPATNEKLFF
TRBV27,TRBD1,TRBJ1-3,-,TGTGCCAGCACCAGGGACAGGGTAGCTGGAAACACCATATATTTT,CASTRDRVAGNTIYF
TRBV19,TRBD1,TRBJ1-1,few,TGTGCCAGTAGGATTAGACAGGGACTTGGGAACACTGAAGCTTTCTTT,CASRIRQGLGNTEAFF
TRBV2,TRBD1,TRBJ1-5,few,TGTGCCAGCGTGGGACAGGGGGGATATAGCAATCAGCCCCAGCATTTT,CASVGQGGYSNQPQHF
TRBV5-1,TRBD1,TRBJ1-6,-,TGCGCCAGCAGCTCCTCGGACAGGGGCCATTCACCCCTCCACTTT,CASSSSDRGHSPLHF
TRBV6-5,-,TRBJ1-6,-,TGTGCCAGCAGCCCAGCGATCGGTAATTCACCCCTCCACTTT,CASSPAIGNSPLHF
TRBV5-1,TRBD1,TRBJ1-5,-,TGCGCCAGCAGCTTGGTTCCTCGGGACAGGGGGGACTATAGCAATCAGCCCCAGCATTTT,CASSLVPRDRGDYSNQPQHF
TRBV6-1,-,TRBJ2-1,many,TGTGCCAGCAGTGAAGTCAGCGGCGATTACAATGAGCAGTTCTTC,CASSEVSGDYNEQFF
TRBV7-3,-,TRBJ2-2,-,TGTGCCAGCAGCTTAGGCGCGGGGTACACCGGGGAGCTGTTTTTT,CASSLGAGYTGELFF
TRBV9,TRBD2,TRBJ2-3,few,TGTGCCAGCAGCCCGGGACTAGCGGGAGGCACAGATACGCAGTATTTT,CASSPGLAGGTDTQYF
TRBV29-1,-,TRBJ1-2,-,TGCAGCGTTGAAGAAGGGGGATCTGACGAGGCTAACTATGGCTACACCTTC,CSVEEGGSDEANYGYTF
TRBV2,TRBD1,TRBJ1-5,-,TGTGCCAGCAGCGCAGGGGGCCGGCAGCCCCAGCATTTT,CASSAGGRQPQHF
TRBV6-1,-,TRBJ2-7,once,TGTGCCAGCAGTGATGGGACATTCATCTACGAGCAGTACTTC,CASSDGTFIYEQYF
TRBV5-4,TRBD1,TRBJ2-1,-,TGTGCCAGCAGCTTCGGGACAGGAGAGGCCTACAATGAGCAGTTCTTC,CASSFGTGEAYNEQFF
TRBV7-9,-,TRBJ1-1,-,TGTGCCAGCAGCCGCGGCGGGTTTAACACTGAAGCTTTCTTT,CASSRGGFNTEAFF
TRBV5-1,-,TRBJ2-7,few,TGCGCCAGCAGCCCAACAGGGAACGAGCAGTACTTC,CASSPTGNEQYF
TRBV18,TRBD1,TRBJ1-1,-,TGTGCCAGCTCACCGGACAGGGACAACACTGAAGCTTTCTTT,CASSPDRDNTEAFF
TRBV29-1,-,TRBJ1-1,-,TGCAGCGTTGACTATCCCGGGGGGTGGGGGGCGACTCTGCGCACTGAAGCTTTCTTT,CSVDYPGGWGATLRTEAFF
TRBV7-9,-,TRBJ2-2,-,TGTGCCAGCAGCTTCCTAGGGGGGGCTAACGGGGAGCTGTTTTTT,CASSFLGGANGELFF
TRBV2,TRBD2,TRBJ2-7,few,TGTGCCAGCAGTCTTGGACTAGCGGGGAACTACGAGCAGTACTTC,CASSLGLAGNYEQYF
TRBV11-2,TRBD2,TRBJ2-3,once,TGTGCCAGCAGCTTCGGGACTACCCTAGCGAACACAGATACGCAGTATTTT,CASSFGTTLANTDTQYF